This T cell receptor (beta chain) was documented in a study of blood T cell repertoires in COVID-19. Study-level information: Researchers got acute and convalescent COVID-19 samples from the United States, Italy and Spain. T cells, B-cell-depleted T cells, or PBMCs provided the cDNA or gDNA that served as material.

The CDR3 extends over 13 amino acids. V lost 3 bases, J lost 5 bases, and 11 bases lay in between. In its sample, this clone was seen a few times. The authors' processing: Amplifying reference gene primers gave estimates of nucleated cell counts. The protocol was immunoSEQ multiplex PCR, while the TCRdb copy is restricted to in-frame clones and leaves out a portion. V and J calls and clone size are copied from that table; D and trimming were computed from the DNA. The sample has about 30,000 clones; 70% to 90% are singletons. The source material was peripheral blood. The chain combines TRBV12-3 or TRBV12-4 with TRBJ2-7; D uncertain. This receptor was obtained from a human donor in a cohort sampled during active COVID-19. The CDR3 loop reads CASSLLRFHEQYF. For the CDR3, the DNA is TGTGCCAGCAGTTTGCTCAGGTTCCACGAGCAGTACTTC.